The rows below give T cell receptor beta chains drawn from one sample of a study of metastatic and nonmetastatic thyroid tumors. TCRdb ran MiXCR on the PCR reads. The repertoire holds 25,000 to 35,000 clones, with 3.5% to 5% as singletons. Sequenced: blood. The receptors come from a female donor with papillary thyroid cancer or a benign thyroid nodule (not recorded which). Some clones in this sample may be carry-over from other donors' samples. The CDR3 runs from the conserved cysteine through the conserved F or W. Each record gives: D gene, V gene, J gene, clone size, CDR3 protein, CDR3 DNA. D genes are given only for firm matches. Some rows mark clone size as missing; the rest say once, few, many or name a class of expanded clone.

-	TRBV6-1	TRBJ1-2	-	CASSEVNSPFDYGYTF	TGTGCCAGCAGTGAAGTCAACAGCCCCTTCGACTATGGCTACACCTTC
-	TRBV11-2	TRBJ2-4	many	CASSSWRNIQYF	TGTGCCAGCAGCTCATGGAGAAACATTCAGTACTTC
TRBD1	TRBV7-3	TRBJ2-6	many	CASSLTTGVGANVLTF	TGTGCCAGCAGCCTAACGACAGGGGTCGGGGCCAACGTCCTGACTTTC
-	TRBV20-1	TRBJ1-1	few	CSAREGLMNTEAFF	TGCAGTGCTAGAGAAGGACTGATGAACACTGAAGCTTTCTTT
-	TRBV19	TRBJ2-7	-	CASSIDPREQYF	TGTGCCAGTAGTATAGATCCGCGGGAGCAGTACTTC
-	TRBV6-1	TRBJ1-3	medium-sized	CASSLGGGTIYF	TGTGCCAGCAGCCTGGGGGGGGGCACCATATATTTT
-	TRBV18	TRBJ1-6	many	CASSPERDSPLHF	TGTGCCAGCTCACCAGAACGGGATTCACCCCTCCACTTT
-	TRBV6-2/TRBV6-3	TRBJ1-2	few	CASSYSTPEGYTF	TGTGCCAGCAGTTACTCCACCCCAGAAGGCTACACCTTC
-	TRBV19	TRBJ1-4	many	CASKDRGYLSANEKLFF	TGTGCCAGTAAGGACAGAGGATACCTCTCGGCTAATGAAAAACTGTTTTTT
-	TRBV6-2/TRBV6-3	TRBJ1-2	few	CASRPADSSGYTF	TGTGCCAGCAGGCCTGCTGATTCTTCGGGCTACACCTTC
-	TRBV3-1	TRBJ2-3	many	CASSQERGFYTDTQYF	TGTGCCAGCAGCCAAGAGAGGGGATTCTACACAGATACGCAGTATTTT
-	TRBV5-4	TRBJ2-2	many	CASSLGVRNTGELFF	TGTGCCAGCAGCTTGGGGGTGCGTAACACCGGGGAGCTGTTTTTT
-	TRBV20-1	TRBJ2-3	many	CSAHPLRGRGNTDTQYF	TGCAGTGCCCACCCCCTGAGGGGGAGGGGAAACACAGATACGCAGTATTTT
TRBD1	TRBV28	TRBJ1-2	medium-sized	CASSFTGAQANYGYTF	TGTGCCAGCAGTTTTACAGGGGCCCAAGCTAACTATGGCTACACCTTC
TRBD2	TRBV2	TRBJ2-1	-	CASSRGRSSYNEQFF	TGTGCCAGCAGTCGCGGGAGGAGCTCCTACAATGAGCAGTTCTTC
-	TRBV12-3/TRBV12-4	TRBJ1-5	many	CASSAVTSDQPQHF	TGTGCCAGCAGTGCAGTGACTTCGGATCAGCCCCAGCATTTT